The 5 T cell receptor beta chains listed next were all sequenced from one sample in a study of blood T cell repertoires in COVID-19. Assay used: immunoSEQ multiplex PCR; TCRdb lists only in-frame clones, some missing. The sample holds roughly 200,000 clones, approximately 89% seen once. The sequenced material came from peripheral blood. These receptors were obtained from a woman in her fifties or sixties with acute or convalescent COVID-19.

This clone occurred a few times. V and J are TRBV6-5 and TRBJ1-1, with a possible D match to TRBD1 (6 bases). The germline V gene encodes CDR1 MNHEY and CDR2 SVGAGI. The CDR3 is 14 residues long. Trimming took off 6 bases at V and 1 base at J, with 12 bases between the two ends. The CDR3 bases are TGTGCCAGCAGCCGGCAGGGGAGGAACACTGAAGCTTTCTTT. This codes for CASSRQGRNTEAFF.

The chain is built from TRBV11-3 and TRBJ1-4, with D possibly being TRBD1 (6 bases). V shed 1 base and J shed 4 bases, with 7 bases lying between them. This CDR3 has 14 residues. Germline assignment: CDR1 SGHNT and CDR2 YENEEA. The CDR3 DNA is TGTGCCAGCAGCTTAGGGGACAATAATGAAAAACTGTTTTTT. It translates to CASSLGDNNEKLFF. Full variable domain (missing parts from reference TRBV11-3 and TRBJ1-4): EAGVVQSPRYKIIEKKQPVAFWCNPISGHNTLYWYLQNLGQGPELLIRYENEEAVDDSQLPKDRFSAERLKGVDSTLKIQPAELGDSAVYLCASSLGDNNEKLFFGSGTQLSVL.

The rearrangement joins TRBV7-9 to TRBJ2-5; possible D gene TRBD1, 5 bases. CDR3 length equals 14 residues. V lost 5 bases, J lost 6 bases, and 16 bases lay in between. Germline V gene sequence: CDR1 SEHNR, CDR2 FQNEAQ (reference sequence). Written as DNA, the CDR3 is TGTGCCAGCAGCAAATTAGACAGTCGGCAGACCCAGTACTTC. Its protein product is CASSKLDSRQTQYF. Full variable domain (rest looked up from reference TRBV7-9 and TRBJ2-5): DTGVSQNPRHKITKRGQNVTFRCDPISEHNRLYWYRQTLGQGPEFLTYFQNEAQLEKSRLLSDRFSAERPKGSFSTLEIQRTEQGDSAMYLCASSKLDSRQTQYFGPGTRLLVL.

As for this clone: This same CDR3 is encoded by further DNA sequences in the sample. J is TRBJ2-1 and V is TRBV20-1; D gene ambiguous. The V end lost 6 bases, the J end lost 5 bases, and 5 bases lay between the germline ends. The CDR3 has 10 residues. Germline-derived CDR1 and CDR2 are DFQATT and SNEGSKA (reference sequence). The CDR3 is CSARDNEQFF. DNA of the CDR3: TGCAGTGCCCGGGACAATGAGCAGTTCTTC.

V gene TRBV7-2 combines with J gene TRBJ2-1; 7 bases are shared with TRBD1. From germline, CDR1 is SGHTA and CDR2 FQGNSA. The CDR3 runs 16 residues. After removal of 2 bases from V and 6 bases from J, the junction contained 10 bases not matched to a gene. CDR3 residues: CASSLLRGRFPNEQFF. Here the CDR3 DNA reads TGTGCCAGCAGCTTACTAAGGGGGCGCTTTCCCAATGAGCAGTTCTTC. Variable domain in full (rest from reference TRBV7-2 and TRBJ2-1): GAGVSQSPSNKVTEKGKDVELRCDPISGHTALYWYRQSLGQGLEFLIYFQGNSAPDKSGLPSDRFSAERTGGSVSTLTIQRTQQEDSAVYLCASSLLRGRFPNEQFFGPGTRLTVL.